By frequency in the sample, the clone carrying this T cell receptor beta chain is medium-sized (0.01 to 0.1%). TRBV12-4/TRBJ1-2 clonotypes were amplified with adaptor-ligated barcode primers. Using its own MiXCR run on the multiplex PCR reads, TCRdb lists one record per CDR3 protein. Here the sample spans 1,100 or so distinct CDR3 sequences, 0.74% being singletons. CDR3 length equals 17 residues. Unmatched junction bases numbered 12, after V lost 7 bases and J lost 0 bases. Treg sorting used a CD4+CD25+CD127-/low gate. This sequence joins TRBV12-3 or TRBV12-4 and TRBJ1-2, with TRBD1 matching 9 bases. Sample: Tregs sorted from blood. The TCR originated in a female donor with breast cancer. The CDR3 sequence is CASIPLDRGYPNYGYTF. The CDR3 coding sequence is TGTGCCAGCATTCCCCTGGACAGGGGATACCCTAACTATGGCTACACCTTC.